One and the same sample provided the 28 T cell receptor beta chains below, sequenced in a study of metastatic and nonmetastatic thyroid tumors. No patient had received any treatment before thyroid surgery. TCRdb re-clonotyped the PCR reads via MiXCR. The table has 7,000 to 8,500 clones, approximately 33% seen once. Sequencing input: tumor tissue. These receptor sequences come from a female donor with papillary thyroid cancer or a benign thyroid nodule (not recorded which). Some clones in this sample may be carry-over from other donors' samples.

This clone is termed medium-sized. This chain links TRBV7-2 with TRBJ2-1; 7 positions agree with TRBD2. The CDR3 totals 14 residues. Germline assignment: CDR1 SGHTA and CDR2 FQGNSA. Trimming at V came to 4 bases and at J to 7 bases, leaving 7 bases not matched to a gene. CDR3 sequence (DNA): TGTGCCAGCAGCTCCGCTAGCGGCTTTAATGAGCAGTTCTTC. Encoded protein: CASSSASGFNEQFF.

This clone has only a few counts. The chain joins TRBV12-3 or TRBV12-4 to TRBJ1-1; TRBD1 is a possible D gene (6 bases). The length of the CDR3 is 14 residues. V lost 1 base and J 4 bases, leaving 10 bases between the germline ends. In DNA form, the CDR3 reads TGTGCCAGCAGTTTAGGGGGGGCGGGCACTGAAGCTTTCTTT. Translated, it gives CASSLGGAGTEAFF.

This clone was counted a few times. This chain connects TRBV2 to TRBJ1-1; 10 nucleotides match TRBD1. CDR3 length: 13 amino acids. J gave up 10 bases and V 2 bases, and 4 bases lay outside the gene matches. Germline CDR1 and CDR2: SNHLY and FYNNEI. The CDR3 loop reads CASSELRTGGAFF. The CDR3 DNA reads TGTGCCAGCAGTGAACTAAGGACAGGGGGAGCTTTCTTT.

This clone ranks as hyperexpanded (1% or more). The chain recombines TRBV28 with TRBJ2-7, with 10 bases fitting TRBD2. The CDR3 is made up of 16 amino acids. CDR1 and CDR2 (germline): MDHEN, SYDVKM. With 2 bases clipped from V and 3 bases from J, the junction kept 7 bases outside the gene matches. CDR3 nucleotide sequence: TGTGCCAGCAGTTTAGAGCTAGCGGGAGCAGACTACGAGCAGTACTTC. Its protein is CASSLELAGADYEQYF.

The chain couples TRBV7-3 to TRBJ2-2; D is perhaps TRBD2 (6 bases). The CDR3 spans 13 residues. Trimming pared 2 bases from V and 7 bases from J, leaving 8 bases between. Germline lookup yields CDR1 SGHTA and CDR2 FQGTGA. For the CDR3, the DNA is TGTGCCAGCAGCTTAGGGCGGGGCGGGGAGCTGTTTTTT. Its protein is CASSLGRGGELFF.

This clone appeared a few times. The CDR3 spells CASSEAGNTEAFF. CDR3 coding DNA: TGTGCCAGCAGTGAAGCGGGCAACACTGAAGCTTTCTTT. The chain has TRBV2 and TRBJ1-1; D not certain. Germline V gene data show CDR1 as SNHLY and CDR2 as FYNNEI. The CDR3 runs to 13 residues. V lost 0 bases, J lost 2 bases, and 4 bases lay in between.

This clone qualifies as large (0.1 to 1%). CDR3 nucleotides: TGTGCCAGCAGCTTGGGAGCCGCCGGGGAGCTGTTTTTT. Residues: CASSLGAAGELFF. The chain uses TRBV5-8 and TRBJ2-2; D not resolved. CDR1 and CDR2 (germline): SGHTS, YDEGEE. This CDR3 comprises 13 residues. Trimming removed 0 bases at V and 6 bases at J, with 6 bases between.

Sample share makes this clone medium-sized (0.01 to 0.1%). The genes are TRBV5-6 and TRBJ2-7, with D perhaps being TRBD1 or TRBD2 (5 bases each). CDR1 is SGHDT and CDR2 is YYEEEE in the germline V gene. V gave up 3 bases and J gave up 11 bases, with 15 bases separating them. There are 12 residues in the CDR3. CDR3 DNA sequence: TGTGCCAGCAGCTCAACAGGAATGAGGGAGTACTTC. It codes for CASSSTGMREYF. The entire variable domain, with the rest obtained from reference TRBV5-6 and TRBJ2-7, is as follows: DAGVTQSPTHLIKTRGQQVTLRCSPKSGHDTVSWYQQALGQGPQFIFQYYEEEERQRGNFPDRFSGHQFPNYSSELNVNALLLGDSALYLCASSSTGMREYFGPGTRLTVT.

This clone was recorded once. V and J are TRBV5-1 and TRBJ1-3, with a possible D match to TRBD1 (6 bases). This CDR3 is 16 amino acids long. The V end lost 0 bases, the J end lost 0 bases, and 10 bases lay between the germline ends. Germline V lookup: CDR1 SGHRS, CDR2 YFSETQ. The CDR3, as DNA: TGCGCCAGCAGCTTGGCCCCAGGGGACTCTGGAAACACCATATATTTT. As protein: CASSLAPGDSGNTIYF.

The rearrangement uses TRBV7-2 and TRBJ1-2; D gene uncertain. CDR1 and CDR2 (germline): SGHTA, FQGNSA. The germline V and J ends were trimmed by 1 base and 2 bases, with 8 bases remaining between them. This CDR3 is built from 14 residues. CDR3 in DNA: TGTGCCAGCAGCTTAGGCCCACAAAACTATGGCTACACCTTC. Translation gives CASSLGPQNYGYTF.

This clone has only a few counts. This chain joins TRBV6-1 and TRBJ2-1; D unresolved. Trimming removed 0 bases at V and 8 bases at J, with 8 bases between. The CDR3 loop spans 13 amino acids. Germline V CDR1 and CDR2: MNHNS, SASEGT. Here the CDR3 DNA reads TGTGCCAGCAGTGAAGCAAGGGATGATGAGCAGTTCTTC. It specifies CASSEARDDEQFF.

This clone has just a few counts. V usage is TRBV4-2 and J usage is TRBJ1-2; D might be TRBD1 (5 bases). This CDR3 is 16 amino acids long. Germline V lookup: CDR1 LGHNA, CDR2 YNFKEQ. V lost 0 bases and J lost 0, with 11 bases in between. The CDR3 nucleotides are TGTGCCAGCAGCCAAGAAATAGGGGCCGCTAACTATGGCTACACCTTC. Translated, it gives CASSQEIGAANYGYTF.

This clone was seen only a few times. The V and J genes are TRBV6-1 and TRBJ2-7; D is unclear. The germline gives CDR1 MNHNS, CDR2 SASEGT. Trimming shortened V by 0 bases and J by 3 bases, and 9 bases separated the two germline ends. The CDR3 extends over 14 amino acids. The CDR3 DNA reads TGTGCCAGCAGTGAAGCGCTGGGCAGCTACGAGCAGTACTTC. Amino acid sequence: CASSEALGSYEQYF.

The chain has TRBV6-2 or TRBV6-3 and TRBJ2-7, with D possibly TRBD1 on 5 matching bases. Trimming stripped 8 bases from V and 0 bases from J, with 8 bases between. The CDR3 has 12 amino acids. Per germline, CDR1 MNHEY and CDR2 SVGEGT. CDR3 DNA: TGTGCCAGCCGACAGACCTCCTACGAGCAGTACTTC. Protein: CASRQTSYEQYF.

The chain joins TRBV28 to TRBJ2-7; no firm D call. Deletions cut 2 bases from V and 11 bases from J, with 10 bases between. This CDR3 has 11 residues. CDR1 is MDHEN, CDR2 SYDVKM, per germline. This chain's CDR3 is CASSLVVVKYF. CDR3 DNA: TGTGCCAGCAGTTTAGTGGTCGTGAAGTACTTC.

The J gene is TRBJ1-1, the V gene TRBV20-1; 10 nucleotides align to TRBD1. The V and J ends lost 6 bases and 6 bases, in that order; junction bases with no gene match: 7. The germline V gene encodes CDR1 DFQATT and CDR2 SNEGSKA (reference sequence). The CDR3 has 13 residues. The CDR3 region is CSAHRDRGSEAFF. The CDR3 DNA is TGCAGTGCCCACCGGGACAGGGGTTCTGAAGCTTTCTTT.

This clone was counted only a few times. CDR3 coding DNA: TGTGCCAGCAGGACACAGGGAGGGAGATACAATGAGCAGTTCTTC. Its protein is CASRTQGGRYNEQFF. The chain links TRBV2 to TRBJ2-1; D may be TRBD2 (7 bases). From germline, CDR1 is SNHLY and CDR2 FYNNEI. This CDR3 region has 15 residues. V lost 6 bases and J 4 bases, leaving 16 bases between the germline ends.

This chain joins TRBV19 and TRBJ2-7; TRBD2 aligns across 8 bases. The CDR3 runs 13 residues. From germline, CDR1 is LNHDA and CDR2 SQIVND (reference sequence). V shed 2 bases and J 5 bases; nucleotides not matched to a gene: 2. In nucleotides, the CDR3 is TGTGCCAGTAGTATACTCGGGGGGGACGAGCAGTACTTC. Translated: CASSILGGDEQYF.

The V call is TRBV9, the J call TRBJ1-3; 9 bases agree with TRBD1. Germline CDR1 SGDLS, CDR2 YYNGEE. CDR3 size: 14 residues. V shed 3 bases and J 2 bases; nucleotides not matched to a gene: 0. The CDR3 nucleotides are TGTGCCAGCAGCGGACAGGGGGCTGGAAACACCATATATTTT. It yields the protein CASSGQGAGNTIYF.

This clone was seen a handful of times. This chain joins TRBV27 and TRBJ2-3; 8 bases are a match to TRBD1. CDR1 and CDR2 from the germline V gene are MNHEY and SMNVEV (reference sequence). V trimming: 5 bases; J trimming: 0 bases; junction bases outside the gene matches: 4. The CDR3 is 15 amino acids. CDR3 sequence (DNA): TGTGCCAGCAGTAGACAGGGGCGAAGCACAGATACGCAGTATTTT. This gives the protein CASSRQGRSTDTQYF.

This clone appeared once. The V and J genes are TRBV3-1 and TRBJ2-5; D is unresolved. Trimming cost V 4 bases and J 1 base, with 7 bases left between them. This CDR3 spans 13 amino acids. The germline V gene has CDR1 LGHDT and CDR2 YNNKEL (reference sequence). In DNA, the CDR3 is TGTGCCAGCAGCCCCCTGATCCAAGAGACCCAGTACTTC. It encodes CASSPLIQETQYF.

This clone was observed a few times. The chain employs TRBV6-1 and TRBJ2-7, with D unresolved. V was trimmed by 5 bases and J by 5 bases, leaving 16 bases between them. Looked up from germline, CDR1 is MNHNS and CDR2 is SASEGT. CDR3 length equals 14 residues. CDR3 residues: CASSSLRWPDEQYF. The CDR3 nucleotides read TGTGCCAGCAGTTCCCTCCGGTGGCCCGACGAGCAGTACTTC.

The chain carries TRBV5-1 and TRBJ1-4; 9 nucleotides match TRBD1. CDR3 length equals 15 residues. J gave up 4 bases and V 2 bases, and 3 bases lay outside the gene matches. Germline-derived CDR1 and CDR2 are SGHRS and YFSETQ. The CDR3 region has the DNA TGCGCCAGCAGCTTCGAGGGACAGGGTAATGAAAAACTGTTTTTT. It encodes CASSFEGQGNEKLFF.

The chain uses TRBV6-1 and TRBJ2-2; 7 nucleotides align to TRBD1. The CDR3 covers 16 residues. Trimming at V came to 7 bases and at J to 5 bases, leaving 13 bases not matched to a gene. The germline V gene has CDR1 MNHNS and CDR2 SASEGT. CDR3 region: CASTPLQGRRTGELFF. The CDR3 DNA is TGTGCCAGCACCCCACTACAGGGGAGAAGGACCGGGGAGCTGTTTTTT.

This clone showed up many times. CDR3 in DNA: TGTGCCAGCAGCATTACCCCCAGGTCGCAACACGAGCAGTACTTC. As protein: CASSITPRSQHEQYF. The chain recombines TRBV9 with TRBJ2-7; D is ambiguous. The ends were cut back, 4 bases at V and 5 bases at J, with 19 bases in the middle. This CDR3 region has 15 residues. The germline V gene encodes CDR1 SGDLS and CDR2 YYNGEE.

The chain is built from TRBV4-1 and TRBJ1-2; D is perhaps TRBD1 (5 bases). CDR3 length: 15 amino acids. Germline CDR1 is MGHRA and CDR2 is YSYEKL. V lost 3 bases, J lost 2 bases, and 13 bases lay in between. This CDR3 is CASSHLPSGNYGYTF. In DNA, the CDR3 is TGCGCCAGCAGCCACCTACCCTCAGGGAACTATGGCTACACCTTC.

The chain links TRBV28 to TRBJ2-5; TRBD1 matches 8 bases. The CDR3 extends over 15 amino acids. Trimming at V came to 3 bases and at J to 5 bases, leaving 8 bases not matched to a gene. Germline CDR1 and CDR2: MDHEN and SYDVKM. CDR3 DNA sequence: TGTGCCAGCAGTTTTGAGCAGGGGGCGGGGGAGACCCAGTACTTC. It is translated as CASSFEQGAGETQYF.

This clone is labeled medium-sized. This chain connects TRBV20-1 to TRBJ2-3, with D perhaps being TRBD1 or TRBD2 (5 bases each). CDR3 size: 16 residues. V dropped 2 bases and J dropped 2 bases, with 17 bases sitting between them. The germline V gene has CDR1 DFQATT and CDR2 SNEGSKA (reference sequence). CDR3 in DNA: TGCAGTGCTAGATTACCCCGGGGCCCTAACACAGATACGCAGTATTTT. Translated, it gives CSARLPRGPNTDTQYF.